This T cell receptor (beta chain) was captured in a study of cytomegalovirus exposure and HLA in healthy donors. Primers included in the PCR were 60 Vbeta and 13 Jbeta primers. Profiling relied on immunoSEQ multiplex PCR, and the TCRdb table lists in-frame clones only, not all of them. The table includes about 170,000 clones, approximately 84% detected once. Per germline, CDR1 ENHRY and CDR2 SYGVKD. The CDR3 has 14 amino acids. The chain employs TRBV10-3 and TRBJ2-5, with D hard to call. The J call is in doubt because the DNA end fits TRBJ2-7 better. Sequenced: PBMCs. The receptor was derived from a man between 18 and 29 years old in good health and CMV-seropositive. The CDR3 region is CAISESLSSYEQYF. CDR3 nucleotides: TGTGCCATCAGTGAGTCCCTGAGCTCCTACGAGCAGTACTTC.